The clone carrying this T cell receptor (beta chain) showed up many times. Its antigen is as yet unknown. Trimming pared 5 bases from V and 8 bases from J, leaving 15 bases between. CDR3 length: 13 amino acids. The TCRbeta library was prepared with unique molecular identifiers. TCRdb reprocessed the PCR reads via MiXCR and lists one record per CDR3 protein. The repertoire holds around 110,000 distinct CDR3 sequences, under 13% seen once, with nearly 35% in the top ten. This entry comes from a study of T-cell reconstitution after alpha-beta-depleted transplantation in children. Points from the study as a whole: Where alpha-beta T cells came from about two months after transplant was reportedly several hundred expanded graft clones. At day 60, the high TCRbeta diversity found in some patients originated from recipient T cells and thymic progenitors that had survived. Among T cells one year after transplant, newly produced cells accounted for most counts and diversity.

The source material was PBMCs, sampled before TCRalphabeta/CD19-depleted stem cell transplant. This TCR came from a boy aged 2 to 10 with acute lymphoblastic leukemia, due to receive a stem cell transplant. The V call is TRBV12-3 or TRBV12-4, the J call TRBJ1-1; the D gene is possibly TRBD1 (6 bases). In DNA, the CDR3 is TGTGCCAGCAGTGCTATGGGTGGGGGCGAAGCTTTCTTT. Its protein product is CASSAMGGGEAFF.